The rows below give T cell receptor beta chains drawn from one sample of a study of shared clonotypes between healthy human individuals. TCRdb keeps only in-frame clones here, not all; method: immunoSEQ multiplex PCR. This table has around 1.5 million clones, 95% to 99% appearing once. Sequencing input: naive CD4+ T cells sorted from blood. These receptors came from a man aged 25 to 40 in good health. Both conserved end residues are part of each CDR3. Each record gives: V gene, D gene, clone size, J gene, CDR3 DNA, CDR3 protein. D genes are given only for firm matches. Part of the rows lack a size; the others show once, few, many or a class for expanded clones.

>TRBV28|TRBD1|-|TRBJ2-7
TGTGCCAGCAATTCAAGAGACAGGGGCTCCTACGAGCAGTACTTC
CASNSRDRGSYEQYF
>TRBV11-2|-|-|TRBJ1-4
TGTGCCAGCAGTCCCGACCTCCTATCAGCAACTAATGAAAAACTGTTTTTT
CASSPDLLSATNEKLFF
>TRBV7-9|-|-|TRBJ2-2
TGTGCCAGCAGCTTAGTCGGCAACACATGGAACACCGGGGAGCTGTTTTTT
CASSLVGNTWNTGELFF
>TRBV5-1|TRBD1|-|TRBJ2-3
TGCGCCAGCAGCTTGACGGGGACAGGGAACACAGATACGCAGTATTTT
CASSLTGTGNTDTQYF
>TRBV28|-|-|TRBJ1-1
TGTGCCAGCAGACAACGGGGGCTCACTGAAGCTTTCTTT
CASRQRGLTEAFF
>TRBV29-1|TRBD1|-|TRBJ1-4
TGCAGCGTTGGGGGGACAGGGGTGTCGGCAAATGAAAAACTGTTTTTT
CSVGGTGVSANEKLFF
>TRBV4-1|-|-|TRBJ1-1
TGCGCCAGCAGCCAAGATCGAGCCCGGACTTTGAACACTGAAGCTTTCTTT
CASSQDRARTLNTEAFF
>TRBV20-1|-|-|TRBJ2-1
TGCAGTGCTAGGTATGGGAGTGAGCAGTTCTTC
CSARYGSEQFF
>TRBV30|TRBD1|once|TRBJ1-5
TGTGCCTGGAGTAGGACAGGGGGCAATCAGCCCCAGCATTTT
CAWSRTGGNQPQHF
>TRBV19|TRBD1|-|TRBJ1-5
TGTGCCAGTAGTATAGAAACAGGGGGCGGTCAGCCCCAGCATTTT
CASSIETGGGQPQHF
>TRBV7-9|-|-|TRBJ2-5
TGTGCCAGCAGCTTAGAACGGCTGGGCGCAGAGACCCAGTACTTC
CASSLERLGAETQYF
>TRBV5-1|-|-|TRBJ2-1
TGCGCCAGCAGCTTGGGAGTAGCGGACAATGTAATACAGCAGTTCTTC
CASSLGVADNVIQQFF
>TRBV5-1|-|-|TRBJ1-3
TGCGCCAGCAGCTTGGAACAGTCCTTTGGCGGAAACACCATATATTTT
CASSLEQSFGGNTIYF
>TRBV10-2|-|-|TRBJ1-5
TGCGCCAGCAGTGAGCTTGGCCAGAGGGTTTATAGCAATCAGCCCCAGCATTTT
CASSELGQRVYSNQPQHF
>TRBV2|-|-|TRBJ2-7
TGTGCCAGCAGTTCCGGGACGAACTCCTACGAGCAGTACTTC
CASSSGTNSYEQYF
>TRBV29-1|TRBD1|-|TRBJ1-5
TGCAGCGTAGGACAGGGGCCGGATCAGCCCCAGCATTTT
CSVGQGPDQPQHF
>TRBV23-1|-|-|TRBJ2-3
TGCGCCAGCAGTCAACGACAGGCTGGAGATACGCAGTATTTT
CASSQRQAGDTQYF
>TRBV5-6|-|-|TRBJ2-2
TGTGCCAGCAGCTTCGGACAAATGGGGGAGCTGTTTTTT
CASSFGQMGELFF
>TRBV15|-|once|TRBJ2-1
TGTGCCACCAGCAGAACTCTTGACTCCCCCCATGAGCAGTTCTTC
CATSRTLDSPHEQFF
>TRBV10-3|-|-|TRBJ1-5
TGTGCCACCATGGTACAGGTTAATCAGCCCCAGCATTTT
CATMVQVNQPQHF
>TRBV4-3|-|-|TRBJ1-4
TGCGCCAGCAGCCTTACAACGGGACGGAATGAAAAACTGTTTTTT
CASSLTTGRNEKLFF
>TRBV20-1|-|-|TRBJ2-3
TGCAGTGCTTTGGACGATACGCAGTATTTT
CSALDDTQYF
>TRBV27|-|-|TRBJ2-3
TGTGCCTCCAAGGGTAGTATGGCGGGAACAGATACGCAGTATTTT
CASKGSMAGTDTQYF
>TRBV9|TRBD2|-|TRBJ2-7
TGTGCCAGCAGCGAGGGACTAGCGGAAACCTACGAGCAGTACTTC
CASSEGLAETYEQYF
>TRBV7-9|-|-|TRBJ2-7
TGTGCCAGCAGCTTATCAGGGGACCCCCTCGAGCAGTACTTC
CASSLSGDPLEQYF
>TRBV18|-|once|TRBJ2-7
TGTGCCAGCTCATTTCTCTCCTACGAGCAGTACTTC
CASSFLSYEQYF
>TRBV4-2|-|-|TRBJ2-5
TGTGCCAGCAGCAGAACAGGGTACCAAGAGACCCAGTACTTC
CASSRTGYQETQYF
>TRBV28|-|-|TRBJ2-5
TGTGCCAGCAGTCCCGGGGGCCCGGGACGCCAGTACTTC
CASSPGGPGRQYF
>TRBV28|-|-|TRBJ1-5
TGTGCCAGCAGCTCTGATGATCAGCCCCAGCATTTT
CASSSDDQPQHF
>TRBV13|-|-|TRBJ2-2
TGTGCCAGCAGCCCCCCTCTCACCGGGGAGCTGTTTTTT
CASSPPLTGELFF
>TRBV4-1|TRBD1|-|TRBJ1-3
TGCGCCAGCAGCCAAGCGCAGGGGGGCTCTGGAAACACCATATATTTT
CASSQAQGGSGNTIYF
>TRBV28|TRBD1|-|TRBJ1-1
TGTGCCAGCAGTTTCGGACAGGGTCTTTTAATGAACACTGAAGCTTTCTTT
CASSFGQGLLMNTEAFF
>TRBV10-2|TRBD1|-|TRBJ2-5
TGCGCCAGCCTACAGGGGTCGGGGACCCAGTACTTC
CASLQGSGTQYF
>TRBV4-3|TRBD2|-|TRBJ2-1
TGCGCCAGCAGCCAAGACCGGCGGGAGCTCTTTGAGCAGTTCTTC
CASSQDRRELFEQFF
>TRBV6-4|TRBD1|-|TRBJ2-1
TGTGCCAGCAGTGAACGGCAGGGGGCCGGTGAGCAGTTCTTC
CASSERQGAGEQFF
>TRBV6-1|TRBD1|-|TRBJ1-4
TGTGCCAGCAGTGCTGGACAGGGGTACGAAAAACTGTTTTTT
CASSAGQGYEKLFF
>TRBV14|-|-|TRBJ2-1
TGTGCCAGCAGCCAAGGCTCGAAGCAGTTCTTC
CASSQGSKQFF
>TRBV6-1|TRBD2|-|TRBJ2-2
TGTGCCAGCAGTGAAGGACTAGCAGTAAACACCGGGGAGCTGTTTTTT
CASSEGLAVNTGELFF
>TRBV10-1|-|-|TRBJ2-2
TGCGCCAGCAGTGAGTTGACCGGGGAGCTGTTTTTT
CASSELTGELFF
>TRBV5-8|-|-|TRBJ2-6
TGTGCCAGCAGACCTATCCCTGCGGGGGCCAACGTCCTGACTTTC
CASRPIPAGANVLTF
>TRBV18|-|-|TRBJ1-1
TGTGCCAGCTCGACCGGGACAAACACTGAAGCTTTCTTT
CASSTGTNTEAFF
>TRBV28|TRBD1|-|TRBJ2-5
TGTGCCAGCTGGAACGACAGGGCCCAGTACTTC
CASWNDRAQYF
>TRBV10-3|-|-|TRBJ2-1
TGTGCCATCAGAATCAGAGGGAGCGTCGGCGATGAGCAGTTCTTC
CAIRIRGSVGDEQFF
>TRBV5-4|TRBD1|-|TRBJ2-7
TGTGCCAGCAGCCAGAAGAGTGCCGGACAGGATTATTACGAGCAGTACTTC
CASSQKSAGQDYYEQYF
>TRBV15|TRBD2|once|TRBJ2-3
TGTGCCACCAGCATAGCGGGAGGACCAGATACGCAGTATTTT
CATSIAGGPDTQYF
>TRBV5-1|TRBD2|-|TRBJ2-5
TGCGCCAGCAGCTTGACGGCGGGAGGTGTCCAAGAGACCCAGTACTTC
CASSLTAGGVQETQYF
>TRBV11-3|-|-|TRBJ2-1
TGTGCCAGCAGCTTAGATGGGTGGACAGATATCAATGAGCAGTTCTTC
CASSLDGWTDINEQFF
>TRBV11-2|TRBD2|-|TRBJ2-7
TGTGCCAGCAGCTCTCTAGCGGGAGTTAAAGAGCAGTACTTC
CASSSLAGVKEQYF
>TRBV7-6|TRBD2|-|TRBJ2-7
TGTGCCAGCAGCTTAAGCGCTAGCGGGAGCTCCTACGAGCAGTACTTC
CASSLSASGSSYEQYF
>TRBV11-2|TRBD1|-|TRBJ2-2
TGTGCCAGCAGGGGCCGGGACAGGGAAATCACCGGGGAGCTGTTTTTT
CASRGRDREITGELFF
>TRBV7-2|-|-|TRBJ2-7
TGTGCCAGCAGCTTAGCGCCCTTTCCGGACAGAAAAAGAAAAATGACCTACGAGCAGTACTTC
CASSLAPFPDRKRKMTYEQYF
>TRBV11-2|-|few|TRBJ2-3
TGTGCCAGCAGCCCTAGCACAGATACGCAGTATTTT
CASSPSTDTQYF